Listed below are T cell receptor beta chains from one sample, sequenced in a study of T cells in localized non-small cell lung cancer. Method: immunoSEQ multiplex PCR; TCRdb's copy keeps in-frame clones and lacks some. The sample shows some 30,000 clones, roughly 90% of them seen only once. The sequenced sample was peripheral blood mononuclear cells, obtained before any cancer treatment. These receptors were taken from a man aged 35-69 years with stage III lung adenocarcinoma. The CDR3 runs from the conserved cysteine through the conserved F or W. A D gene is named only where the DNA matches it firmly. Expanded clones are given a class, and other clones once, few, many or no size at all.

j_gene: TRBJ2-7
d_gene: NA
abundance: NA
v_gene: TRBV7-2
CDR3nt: TGTGCCAGCAGCTTAGACCGGAGAGAGCAGTACTTC
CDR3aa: CASSLDRREQYF

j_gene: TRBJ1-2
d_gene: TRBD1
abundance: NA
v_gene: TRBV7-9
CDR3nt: TGTGCCAGCAGCTTAGCCACAGGGGGCGCATATTATGGCTACACCTTC
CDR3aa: CASSLATGGAYYGYTF

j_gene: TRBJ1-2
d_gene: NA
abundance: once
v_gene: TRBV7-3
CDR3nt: TGTGCCAGCAGCTTAACGGGGGAGTCCCCTAGGTATGGCTACACCTTC
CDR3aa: CASSLTGESPRYGYTF

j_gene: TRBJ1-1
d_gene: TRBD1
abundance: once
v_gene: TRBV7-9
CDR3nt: TGTGCCAGCAGCTTAGGGACAGGGCAGTTTTGGGACACTGAAGCTTTCTTT
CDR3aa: CASSLGTGQFWDTEAFF

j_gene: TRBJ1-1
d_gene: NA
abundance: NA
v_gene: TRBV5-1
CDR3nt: TGCGCCAGCAGCTTTGGAGGGAACACTGAAGCTTTCTTT
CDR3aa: CASSFGGNTEAFF

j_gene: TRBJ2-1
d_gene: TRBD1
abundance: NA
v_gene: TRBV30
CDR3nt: TGTGCCTGGAAAAGGCCGAGGGGACAGCGAGGTCAGGAGGCTAACAATGAGCAGTTCTTC
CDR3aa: CAWKRPRGQRGQEANNEQFF

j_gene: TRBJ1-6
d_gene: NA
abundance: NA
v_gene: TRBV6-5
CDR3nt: TGTGCCAGCAGTTACAGGGTTGAGCGCCGGTATTCACCCCTCCACTTT
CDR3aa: CASSYRVERRYSPLHF

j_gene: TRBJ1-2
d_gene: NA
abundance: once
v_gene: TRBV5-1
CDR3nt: TGCGCCAGCAGCTTGGAGGGCCCGCTCTATGGCTACACCTTC
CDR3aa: CASSLEGPLYGYTF

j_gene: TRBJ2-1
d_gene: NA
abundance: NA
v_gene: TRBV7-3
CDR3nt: TGTGCCAGCAGCATTGAACAGGGCAATGAGCAGTTCTTC
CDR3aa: CASSIEQGNEQFF

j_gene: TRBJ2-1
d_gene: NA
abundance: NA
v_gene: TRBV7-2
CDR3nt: TGTGCCAGCAGCCTAGAGGGGAGCTCCTACAATGAGCAGTTCTTC
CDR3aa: CASSLEGSSYNEQFF

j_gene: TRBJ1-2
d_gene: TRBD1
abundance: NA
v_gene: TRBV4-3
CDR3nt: TGCGCCAGCAGCCAAGATACTAGGGCAGGGGGATACTATGGCTACACCTTC
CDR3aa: CASSQDTRAGGYYGYTF

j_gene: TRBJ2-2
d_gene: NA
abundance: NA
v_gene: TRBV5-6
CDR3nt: TGTGCCAGCAGCAAAGTTCGTATAGGGGAGCTGTTTTTT
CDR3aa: CASSKVRIGELFF

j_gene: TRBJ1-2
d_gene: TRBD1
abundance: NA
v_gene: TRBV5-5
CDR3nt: TGTGCCAGCAGCCAAACTGGACAGGGGTCCTATGGCTACACCTTC
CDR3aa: CASSQTGQGSYGYTF

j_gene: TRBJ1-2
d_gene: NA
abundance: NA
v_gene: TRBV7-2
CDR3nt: TGTGCCAGCAGCTTCCGACCCGGGACAAAGGGGTCATATGGCTACACCTTC
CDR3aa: CASSFRPGTKGSYGYTF

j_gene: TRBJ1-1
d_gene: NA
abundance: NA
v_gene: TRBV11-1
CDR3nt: TGTGCCAGCAGCTTACGGTGGGCCGTCAACACTGAAGCTTTCTTT
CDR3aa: CASSLRWAVNTEAFF

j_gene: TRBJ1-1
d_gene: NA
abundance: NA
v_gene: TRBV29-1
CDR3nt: TGCAGCGTTGCGGGTCGGGGGATAGGGCGGGACACTGAAGCTTTCTTT
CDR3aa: CSVAGRGIGRDTEAFF

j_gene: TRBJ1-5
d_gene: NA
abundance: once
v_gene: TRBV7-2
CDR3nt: TGTGCCAGCAGCTTAGTTCAGAAACAGCCCCAGCATTTT
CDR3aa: CASSLVQKQPQHF

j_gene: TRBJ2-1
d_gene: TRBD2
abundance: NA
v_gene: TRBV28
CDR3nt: TGTGCCAGCAGTTCCCGAATCGTCGGGGGGGCGTTTCTTAGTGGGTCCTACAATGAGCAGTTCTTC
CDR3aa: CASSSRIVGGAFLSGSYNEQFF

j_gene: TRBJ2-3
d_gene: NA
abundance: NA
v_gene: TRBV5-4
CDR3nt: TGTGCCAGCAGCTTGAGGCTTAATGGGGCGACAGATACGCAGTATTTT
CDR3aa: CASSLRLNGATDTQYF

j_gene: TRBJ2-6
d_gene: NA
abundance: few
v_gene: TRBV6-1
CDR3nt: TGTGCCAGCAGGGAAAGAGTGAGCTCTGGGGCCAACGTCCTGACTTTC
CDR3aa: CASRERVSSGANVLTF

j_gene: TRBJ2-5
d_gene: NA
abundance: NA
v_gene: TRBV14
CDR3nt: TGTGCCAGCAGCCAGAGTTCCGGACAAGAGACCCAGTACTTC
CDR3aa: CASSQSSGQETQYF

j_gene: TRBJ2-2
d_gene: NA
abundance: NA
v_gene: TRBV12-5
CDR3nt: TGTGCTAGTGGAGGTGGGAGAGACACCGGGGAGCTGTTTTTT
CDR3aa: CASGGGRDTGELFF

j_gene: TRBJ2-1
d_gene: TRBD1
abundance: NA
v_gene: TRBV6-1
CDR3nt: TGTGCCAGCATGAAGGGGGCAAGCTCCTACAATGAGCAGTTCTTC
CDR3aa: CASMKGASSYNEQFF

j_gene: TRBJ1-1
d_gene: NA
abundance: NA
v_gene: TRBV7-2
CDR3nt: TGTGCCAGCAGCTTACACAGGGACACTGAAGCTTTCTTT
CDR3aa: CASSLHRDTEAFF

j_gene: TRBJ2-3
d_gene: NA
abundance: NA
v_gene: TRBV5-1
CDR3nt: TGCGCCAGCAGCTCCGACAGGGCGGGGGCAGATACGCAGTATTTT
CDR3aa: CASSSDRAGADTQYF

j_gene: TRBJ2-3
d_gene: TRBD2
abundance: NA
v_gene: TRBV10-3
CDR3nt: TGTGCCATCAGTGGATCCTTAGCGGGCTGGGAAGATACGCAGTATTTT
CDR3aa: CAISGSLAGWEDTQYF

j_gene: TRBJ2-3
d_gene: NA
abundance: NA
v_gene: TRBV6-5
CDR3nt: TGTGCCAGCAGTAGCACATATGGTACAGATACGCAGTATTTT
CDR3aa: CASSSTYGTDTQYF

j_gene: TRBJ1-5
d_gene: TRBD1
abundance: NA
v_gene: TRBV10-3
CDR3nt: TGTGCCATCAGTGACCAGACAGGGGGCAATCAGCCCCAGCATTTT
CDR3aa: CAISDQTGGNQPQHF

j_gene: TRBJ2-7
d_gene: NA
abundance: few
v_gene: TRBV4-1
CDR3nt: TGCGCCAGCAGCCCCGGACCCCTGAAGGGGGACGAGCAGTACTTC
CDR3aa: CASSPGPLKGDEQYF

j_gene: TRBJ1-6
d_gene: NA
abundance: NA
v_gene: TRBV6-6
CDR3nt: TGTGCCAGCAGTTACCCGGGACCGATAAATTCACCCCTCCACTTT
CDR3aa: CASSYPGPINSPLHF

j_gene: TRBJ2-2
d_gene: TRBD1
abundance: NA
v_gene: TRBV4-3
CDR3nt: TGCGCCAGCAGCCAAGAAGGGGACAGGGGGCGCATCACCGGGGAGCTGTTTTTT
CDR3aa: CASSQEGDRGRITGELFF

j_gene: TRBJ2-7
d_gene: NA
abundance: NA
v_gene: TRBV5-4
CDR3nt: TGTGCCAGCAGCTTTAGCCTAGACTCCTACGAGCAGTACTTC
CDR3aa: CASSFSLDSYEQYF

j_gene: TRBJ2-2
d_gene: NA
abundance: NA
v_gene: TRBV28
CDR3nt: TGTGCCAGCACCCCCCTAGGGGATCCGAACACCGGGGAGCTGTTTTTT
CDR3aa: CASTPLGDPNTGELFF

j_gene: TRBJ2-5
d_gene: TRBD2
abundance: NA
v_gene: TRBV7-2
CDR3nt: TGTGCCAGCAGTCTGGGACTACTAGAGACCCAGTACTTC
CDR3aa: CASSLGLLETQYF

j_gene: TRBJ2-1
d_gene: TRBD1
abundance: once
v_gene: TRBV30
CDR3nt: TGTGCCTGGAGTGTACCGGGACAGGGGGCAGGGGAGCAGTTCTTC
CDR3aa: CAWSVPGQGAGEQFF

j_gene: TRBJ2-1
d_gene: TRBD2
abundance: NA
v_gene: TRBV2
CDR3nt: TGTGCCAGCAGAGGACTAGCGGGGAACAATGAGCAGTTCTTC
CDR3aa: CASRGLAGNNEQFF

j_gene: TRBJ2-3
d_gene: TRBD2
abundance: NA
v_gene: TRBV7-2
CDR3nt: TGTGCCAGCAGCTTAAGGAGGACTAGCGGGCCAGATACGCAGTATTTT
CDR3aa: CASSLRRTSGPDTQYF

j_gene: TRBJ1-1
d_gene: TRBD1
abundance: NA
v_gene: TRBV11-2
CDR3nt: TGTGCCAGCAGCTTAGCATGGACAGGGAACACTGAAGCTTTCTTT
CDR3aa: CASSLAWTGNTEAFF

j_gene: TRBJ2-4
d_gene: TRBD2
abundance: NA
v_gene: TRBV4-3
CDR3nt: TGCGCCAGCAGCCAAGGACTAGCGGGGGTGAAAAACATTCAGTACTTC
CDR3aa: CASSQGLAGVKNIQYF

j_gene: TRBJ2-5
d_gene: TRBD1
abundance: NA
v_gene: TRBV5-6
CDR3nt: TGTGCCAGCAGCATACTACAGGGGGCACGGGAGACCCAGTACTTC
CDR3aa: CASSILQGARETQYF

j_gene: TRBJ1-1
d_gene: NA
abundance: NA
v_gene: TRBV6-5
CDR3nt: TGTGCCAGCAGTTACTCTTTAACAAACCAAGGCCTTGAAGCTTTCTTT
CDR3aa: CASSYSLTNQGLEAFF

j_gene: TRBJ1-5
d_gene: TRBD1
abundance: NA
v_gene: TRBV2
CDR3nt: TGTGCCAGCAGAGCGACAGGGGTCTCACAGCCCCAGCATTTT
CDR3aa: CASRATGVSQPQHF

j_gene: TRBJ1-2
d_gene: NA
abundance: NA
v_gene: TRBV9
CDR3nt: TGTGCCAGCAGCTCGCAGAACTATGGCTACACCTTC
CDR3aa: CASSSQNYGYTF

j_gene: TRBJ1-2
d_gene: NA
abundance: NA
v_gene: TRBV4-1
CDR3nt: TGCGCCAGCAGCCAAGTTGGACGGGAAAACTATGGCTACACCTTC
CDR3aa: CASSQVGRENYGYTF